This T cell receptor beta chain stems from a study of shared clonotypes between healthy human individuals. Overall study context: The composition of the donors was a couple of women and a few men aged 18 to 49.

Germline V gives CDR1 SGHAT, CDR2 FQNNGV. Deletions cut 5 bases from V and 6 bases from J, with 10 bases between. The CDR3 sequence is 13 residues long. Every subset's genomic DNA went evenly onto several immunoSEQ plates. Profiled with immunoSEQ multiplex PCR; TCRdb holds only in-frame clones, not every one. This repertoire shows 600,000 or so clones, roughly 98% found once; its top ten account for approximately 0.3%. CD45RO negativity and positive selection for CCR7 defined naive CD8 cells, a population that excluded terminally differentiated effector memory CD45RA+ cells. This chain connects TRBV11-2 to TRBJ2-2; D is undetermined. The sequence was collected from a young man in good health. Sequencing used naive CD8+ T cells sorted from blood. CDR3 DNA sequence: TGTGCCAGCAGCCTCATGGTCCCCGGGGAGCTGTTTTTT. Amino acids: CASSLMVPGELFF.